A selection of T cell receptor beta chains follows, all from one sample in a study of beta chain features in type 1 diabetes. Produced via immunoSEQ multiplex PCR; TCRdb's table is partial and in-frame only. Found here are 600,000 or so clones, around 12% of them singletons; the top ten hold around 0.12%. Sequenced: naive CD4+ T cells from blood. The receptors originated from a man aged 30 to 45 with type 1 diabetes. Both conserved end residues are part of each CDR3. A D gene is named only where the DNA matches it firmly. Size tells how often a clone was seen (once, few, many) or the class of an expanded clone, and some rows leave it out.

j_gene: TRBJ1-2; abundance: few; v_gene: TRBV18; d_gene: TRBD1; CDR3aa: CASSPVGQDYGYTF; CDR3nt: TGTGCCAGCTCACCGGTGGGACAGGACTATGGCTACACCTTC
j_gene: TRBJ2-2; abundance: -; v_gene: TRBV4-3; d_gene: -; CDR3aa: CASSSLVKDTGELFF; CDR3nt: TGCGCCAGCAGCTCCTTGGTCAAGGACACCGGGGAGCTGTTTTTT
j_gene: TRBJ1-5; abundance: few; v_gene: TRBV7-9; d_gene: TRBD1; CDR3aa: CASTRQGNQPQHF; CDR3nt: TGTGCCAGCACCCGACAGGGTAACCAGCCCCAGCATTTT
j_gene: TRBJ2-4; abundance: few; v_gene: TRBV21-1; d_gene: -; CDR3aa: CASSKEGQGLAGVTSLAKNIQYF; CDR3nt: TGTGCCAGCAGCAAAGAGGGACAAGGACTAGCGGGGGTCACCTCTTTAGCCAAAAACATTCAGTACTTC
j_gene: TRBJ1-6; abundance: few; v_gene: TRBV28; d_gene: -; CDR3aa: CASSLGPGENSPLHF; CDR3nt: TGTGCCAGCAGTTTAGGACCAGGGGAGAATTCACCCCTCCACTTT
j_gene: TRBJ1-5; abundance: -; v_gene: TRBV18; d_gene: -; CDR3aa: CASSPRTENQPQHF; CDR3nt: TGTGCCAGCTCACCCCGTACAGAGAATCAGCCCCAGCATTTT
j_gene: TRBJ2-1; abundance: few; v_gene: TRBV7-7; d_gene: -; CDR3aa: CASSLELASYNEQFF; CDR3nt: TGTGCCAGCAGCTTAGAGCTAGCCTCCTACAATGAGCAGTTCTTC
j_gene: TRBJ1-6; abundance: few; v_gene: TRBV5-1; d_gene: -; CDR3aa: CASSPNNSPLHF; CDR3nt: TGCGCCAGCAGCCCTAATAATTCACCCCTCCACTTT
j_gene: TRBJ1-6; abundance: few; v_gene: TRBV9; d_gene: TRBD1; CDR3aa: CASSTQQGWSLNSPLHF; CDR3nt: TGTGCCAGCAGCACACAACAGGGGTGGTCCCTCAATTCACCCCTCCACTTT
j_gene: TRBJ2-3; abundance: few; v_gene: TRBV4-1; d_gene: TRBD1; CDR3aa: CASSRFGQGTTDTQYF; CDR3nt: TGCGCCAGCAGCCGCTTCGGACAGGGAACTACAGATACGCAGTATTTT
j_gene: TRBJ1-2; abundance: few; v_gene: TRBV5-1; d_gene: -; CDR3aa: CASSLTPSADGYTF; CDR3nt: TGCGCCAGCAGCTTGACACCCTCGGCGGATGGCTACACCTTC
j_gene: TRBJ1-5; abundance: -; v_gene: TRBV10-3; d_gene: -; CDR3aa: CAISEPSQPQHF; CDR3nt: TGTGCCATCAGTGAGCCTTCCCAGCCCCAGCATTTT
j_gene: TRBJ2-7; abundance: -; v_gene: TRBV28; d_gene: -; CDR3aa: CASSLRDTGDEQYF; CDR3nt: TGTGCCAGCAGTTTAAGGGACACTGGGGACGAGCAGTACTTC
j_gene: TRBJ2-5; abundance: few; v_gene: TRBV28; d_gene: -; CDR3aa: CASSSASGPVTRTQYF; CDR3nt: TGTGCCAGCAGTTCCGCCTCCGGGCCGGTCACTAGGACCCAGTACTTC
j_gene: TRBJ2-3; abundance: -; v_gene: TRBV9; d_gene: TRBD2; CDR3aa: CASSVTSGDTQYF; CDR3nt: TGTGCCAGCAGCGTGACTAGCGGGGATACGCAGTATTTT
j_gene: TRBJ2-7; abundance: -; v_gene: TRBV30; d_gene: TRBD2; CDR3aa: CAWSGLAGLYEQYF; CDR3nt: TGTGCCTGGAGTGGTCTAGCGGGACTATACGAGCAGTACTTC
j_gene: TRBJ2-6; abundance: -; v_gene: TRBV9; d_gene: -; CDR3aa: CASRRGDSGANVLTF; CDR3nt: TGTGCCAGCAGAAGAGGAGACTCTGGGGCCAACGTCCTGACTTTC
j_gene: TRBJ1-1; abundance: few; v_gene: TRBV9; d_gene: -; CDR3aa: CASSVDRDTEAFF; CDR3nt: TGTGCCAGCAGCGTAGACAGGGACACTGAAGCTTTCTTT
j_gene: TRBJ2-2; abundance: -; v_gene: TRBV7-2; d_gene: -; CDR3aa: CASTQDPGATGELFF; CDR3nt: TGTGCCAGCACCCAGGACCCAGGGGCCACCGGGGAGCTGTTTTTT